These 24 T cell receptor beta chains share one sample of origin, sequenced in a study of blood T cell repertoires in COVID-19. Profiling relied on immunoSEQ multiplex PCR, and the TCRdb table lists in-frame clones only, not all of them. The repertoire holds approximately 390,000 clones, with around 90% as singletons. Sequences were obtained from peripheral blood. The receptors derive from a man younger than 35 with active or convalescent COVID-19.

CDR3 amino acids: CASGLGQGSYEQYF. CDR3 DNA sequence: TGTGCCAGCGGATTGGGGCAGGGCTCCTACGAGCAGTACTTC. The gene calls are TRBV3-1 (or the pseudogene TRBV3-2) and TRBJ2-7, with D possibly being TRBD1 (5 bases). This CDR3 is 14 amino acids long. Trimming stripped 8 bases from V and 0 bases from J, with 14 bases between. CDR1 LGHDT and CDR2 YNNKEL come from the germline V gene (reference sequence).

The rearrangement joins TRBV7-3 to TRBJ2-7; 8 bases line up with TRBD1. Trimming at V came to 2 bases and at J to 6 bases, leaving 6 bases not matched to a gene. The CDR3 extends over 14 amino acids. From germline, CDR1 is SGHTA and CDR2 FQGTGA. CDR3 loop: CASSLRQGAPEQYF. The CDR3 bases are TGTGCCAGCAGCTTACGTCAGGGGGCCCCCGAGCAGTACTTC. The full variable domain, its missing parts supplied by reference TRBV7-3 and TRBJ2-7, is GAGVSQTPSNKVTEKGKYVELRCDPISGHTALYWYRQSLGQGPEFLIYFQGTGAADDSGLPNDRFFAVRPEGSVSTLKIQRTERGDSAVYLCASSLRQGAPEQYFGPGTRLTVT.

V and J are TRBV30 and TRBJ2-1; a possible D gene is TRBD1 (6 bases). Germline values: CDR1 GTSNPN, CDR2 SVGIG (reference sequence). Trimming took off 1 base at V and 6 bases at J, with 13 bases between the two ends. The CDR3 totals 14 residues. DNA for the CDR3: TGTGCCTGGAGTGCAAACCGACAGGTCAATGAGCAGTTCTTC. This codes for CAWSANRQVNEQFF.

This chain uses TRBV6-2 or TRBV6-3 with TRBJ1-1; D ambiguous. Trimming removed 5 bases from V and 4 bases from J, with 5 bases in between. The germline V gene encodes CDR1 MNHEY and CDR2 SVGEGT. This CDR3 is built from 11 residues. The CDR3: CASSGGTEAFF. Here the CDR3 DNA reads TGTGCCAGCAGTGGAGGCACTGAAGCTTTCTTT.

This chain joins TRBV9 and TRBJ2-2, with 9 bases lining up with TRBD2. The CDR3 contains 17 residues. V dropped 0 bases and J dropped 2; count of bases not matched to a gene: 5. Germline values: CDR1 SGDLS, CDR2 YYNGEE. The CDR3, as DNA: TGTGCCAGCAGCGTAGACCTAGCGGGGATTAACACCGGGGAGCTGTTTTTT. Protein product: CASSVDLAGINTGELFF.

This rearrangement joins TRBV14 to TRBJ2-7; 10 nucleotides align to TRBD2. J was trimmed by 4 bases and V by 3 bases; bases with no gene match: 18. The CDR3 length is 19 residues. Germline V gene data show CDR1 as SGHDN and CDR2 as FVKESK. CDR3 nucleotide sequence: TGTGCCAGCAGCCACCCGGCCCCCCATCGGACTAGCGGAAAATACGAGCAGTACTTC. This encodes CASSHPAPHRTSGKYEQYF.

The chain carries TRBV7-2 and TRBJ1-5; 7 bases map to TRBD1. The V and J ends lost 8 bases and 3 bases, in that order; junction bases with no gene match: 7. The germline V gene has CDR1 SGHTA and CDR2 FQGNSA. The CDR3 contains 14 residues. CDR3 residues: CASRQGDLNQPQHF. DNA for the CDR3: TGTGCCAGCCGGCAGGGGGACCTCAATCAGCCCCAGCATTTT.

The chain is built from TRBV4-1 and TRBJ2-5; perhaps TRBD2 as D (5 bases). V was cut by 1 base and J by 4 bases, with 10 bases left in between. The CDR3 sequence is 14 residues long. CDR1 is MGHRA, CDR2 YSYEKL, per germline. The CDR3 DNA sequence: TGCGCCAGCAGCCAAGTTGCCGGGGTAGAGACCCAGTACTTC. The encoded protein is CASSQVAGVETQYF.

The chain links TRBV29-1 to TRBJ2-2; D not resolved. V lost 5 bases and J lost 8, with 9 bases in between. Germline-derived CDR1 and CDR2 are SQVTM and ANQGSEA. The CDR3 has 11 residues. CDR3 nucleotides: TGCAGCGTTCGCGTATTGGGGGAGCTGTTTTTT. Amino acids: CSVRVLGELFF.

J is TRBJ2-1 and V is TRBV28; 10 bases are a match to TRBD2. There are 15 residues in the CDR3. The germline V gene has CDR1 MDHEN and CDR2 SYDVKM. After removal of 8 bases from V and 6 bases from J, the junction contained 10 bases not matched to a gene. This chain's CDR3 is CASAKRGGKGNEQFF. The CDR3 region has the DNA TGTGCCAGCGCCAAGCGGGGGGGCAAAGGCAATGAGCAGTTCTTC.

The chain uses TRBV3-1 (or the pseudogene TRBV3-2) and TRBJ2-4; a weak D match, TRBD2 (5 bases). V was cut by 0 bases and J by 0 bases, with 12 bases left in between. Germline values: CDR1 LGHDT, CDR2 YNNKEL (reference sequence). This CDR3 spans 17 amino acids. In DNA form, the CDR3 reads TGTGCCAGCAGCCAAGAGTATCAGGAGGTAGCCAAAAACATTCAGTACTTC. Translating gives CASSQEYQEVAKNIQYF.

V usage is TRBV19 and J usage is TRBJ2-1; TRBD2 might be the D (7 bases). V shed 5 bases and J shed 4 bases, with 12 bases lying between them. The germline gives CDR1 LNHDA, CDR2 SQIVND (reference sequence). The CDR3 runs 14 residues. The CDR3 sequence is CASSVGGLYNEQFF. The CDR3 DNA reads as TGTGCCAGTAGTGTCGGGGGGCTGTACAATGAGCAGTTCTTC.

This rearrangement joins TRBV7-9 to TRBJ2-3; D perhaps matches TRBD1 (6 bases). Germline CDR1 reads SEHNR; CDR2 reads FQNEAQ (reference sequence). This CDR3 is 15 amino acids long. Trimming pared 0 bases from V and 8 bases from J, leaving 15 bases between. Written as DNA, the CDR3 is TGTGCCAGCAGCTTAGCGCAGGGGCGGTATAGTACGCAGTATTTT. This gives the protein CASSLAQGRYSTQYF. Full variable domain (outside the CDR3, taken from reference TRBV7-9 and TRBJ2-3): DTGVSQNPRHKITKRGQNVTFRCDPISEHNRLYWYRQTLGQGPEFLTYFQNEAQLEKSRLLSDRFSAERPKGSFSTLEIQRTEQGDSAMYLCASSLAQGRYSTQYFGPGTRLTVL.

The chain joins TRBV6-2 or TRBV6-3 to TRBJ1-1; the D is unclear. V lost 4 bases to trimming and J lost 6 bases, with 15 bases between them. The CDR3 extends over 14 amino acids. Germline V lookup: CDR1 MNHEY, CDR2 SVGEGT. CDR3 sequence: CASSSYKADAEAFF. The DNA of the CDR3 is TGTGCCAGCAGTTCCTACAAAGCGGACGCTGAAGCTTTCTTT.

The V gene is TRBV9, the J gene TRBJ1-6; perhaps TRBD1 as D (5 bases). V was trimmed by 4 bases and J by 14 bases, leaving 13 bases between them. From germline, CDR1 is SGDLS and CDR2 YYNGEE. The CDR3 has 12 residues. The CDR3 loop reads CASSSTGGALHF. CDR3 DNA sequence: TGTGCCAGCAGCTCCACGGGGGGGGCCCTCCACTTT.

CDR3 DNA sequence: TGTGCCAGCAGTGGTAACACAGATACGCAGTATTTT. Its protein product is CASSGNTDTQYF. The chain carries TRBV2 and TRBJ2-3; D is unresolved. V was cut by 4 bases and J by 2 bases, with 4 bases left in between. Germline CDR1 reads SNHLY; CDR2 reads FYNNEI. This CDR3 has 12 residues.

The chain uses TRBV7-2 and TRBJ1-6; D unclear. Trimming pared 3 bases from V and 10 bases from J, leaving 10 bases between. Germline CDR1 reads SGHTA; CDR2 reads FQGNSA. The length of the CDR3 is 13 residues. The CDR3 protein is CASSFGVGSPLHF. DNA of the CDR3: TGTGCCAGCAGCTTCGGGGTTGGGTCACCCCTCCACTTT.

The chain links TRBV28 to TRBJ2-3, with 7 bases matching TRBD2. This CDR3 comprises 14 residues. CDR1 is MDHEN and CDR2 is SYDVKM in the germline V gene. The V and J ends lost 2 bases and 6 bases, in that order; junction bases with no gene match: 5. The CDR3 DNA reads TGTGCCAGCAGTTTAGGGGAGGGGACTGATACGCAGTATTTT. The encoded protein is CASSLGEGTDTQYF.

The rearrangement uses TRBV27 and TRBJ2-7, with D possibly matching TRBD1 (5 bases). The germline CDR1 and CDR2 sequences are MNHEY and SMNVEV (reference sequence). V lost 3 bases and J 5 bases, leaving 11 bases between the germline ends. This CDR3 is built from 13 residues. CDR3 coding DNA: TGTGCCAGCAGTTTGGTCAGGGCGGACGAGCAGTACTTC. Translating it yields CASSLVRADEQYF.

The chain joins TRBV12-5 to TRBJ1-1; TRBD1 is a possible D gene (6 bases). V was clipped by 1 base and J by 5 bases, with 11 bases between them. Germline lookup yields CDR1 LGHNT and CDR2 FRNRAP. This CDR3 contains 14 residues. The CDR3 protein is CASGLDKGVTEAFF. The CDR3 DNA reads as TGTGCTAGTGGTTTGGACAAGGGGGTAACTGAAGCTTTCTTT.

The sample holds one count of this clone. CDR3: CASSYSTRQTYEQYF. In DNA, the CDR3 is TGTGCCAGCAGTTACTCGACTAGGCAGACCTACGAGCAGTACTTC. This chain connects TRBV6-5 to TRBJ2-7, with a weak D call TRBD2 (6 bases). Trimming left V 0 bases short and J 2 bases short, with 11 bases between. Germline V CDR1 and CDR2: MNHEY, SVGAGI. This CDR3 contains 15 residues.

V is TRBV4-3 and J is TRBJ2-1; TRBD2 matches 10 bases. The J segment lost 7 bases and the V segment lost 0 bases, leaving 15 bases of the junction unmatched. In germline, CDR1 is LGHNA, CDR2 YSLEER. The CDR3 spans 19 residues. CDR3 region: CASSQDRAGLAVFGNEQFF. The CDR3, as DNA: TGCGCCAGCAGCCAAGATAGGGCTGGACTAGCGGTCTTTGGAAATGAGCAGTTCTTC.

This rearrangement joins TRBV7-9 to TRBJ1-1, with D perhaps matching TRBD1 (6 bases). The CDR3 loop spans 13 amino acids. With 5 bases removed from V and 4 bases from J, the gap between germline ends came to 11 bases. Germline CDR1 is SEHNR and CDR2 is FQNEAQ (reference sequence). CDR3 sequence (DNA): TGTGCCAGCAGCCCGCCGACAGGCACTGAAGCTTTCTTT. This translates into CASSPPTGTEAFF. Supplemented by reference TRBV7-9 and TRBJ1-1, the full variable domain reads DTGVSQNPRHKITKRGQNVTFRCDPISEHNRLYWYRQTLGQGPEFLTYFQNEAQLEKSRLLSDRFSAERPKGSFSTLEIQRTEQGDSAMYLCASSPPTGTEAFFGQGTRLTVV.

The chain couples TRBV9 to TRBJ1-2; the match to TRBD1 covers 11 bases. Germline CDR1 is SGDLS and CDR2 is YYNGEE. The V gene end was trimmed by 0 bases and the J gene end by 3 bases; junction bases not matched to a gene: 4. This CDR3 has 16 residues. The CDR3 reads CASSVARTGGYYGYTF. The CDR3, as DNA: TGTGCCAGCAGCGTAGCTCGGACAGGGGGCTACTATGGCTACACCTTC.